The sequence of this T cell receptor beta chain was determined in a study of chemoradiotherapy in HPV16-positive cancers. V lost 6 bases and J lost 5, with 13 bases in between. This CDR3 is 13 amino acids long. Germline V gene sequence: CDR1 ENHRY, CDR2 SYGVKD. Here immunoSEQ multiplex PCR was the method, and the copy in TCRdb shows in-frame clones only, minus some. The repertoire has more than 5,500 clones, 60% to 85% of them found once; the top ten carry under 20%. The rearrangement links TRBV10-3 to TRBJ1-1; a weak D match, TRBD1 (5 bases). The specimen was taken from a patient who underwent chemoradiotherapy. The source is a human donor with HPV-associated anogenital cancer. CDR3 in DNA: TGTGCCATCAGCAGGGACTATAGGACTGAAGCTTTCTTT. It encodes CAISRDYRTEAFF.